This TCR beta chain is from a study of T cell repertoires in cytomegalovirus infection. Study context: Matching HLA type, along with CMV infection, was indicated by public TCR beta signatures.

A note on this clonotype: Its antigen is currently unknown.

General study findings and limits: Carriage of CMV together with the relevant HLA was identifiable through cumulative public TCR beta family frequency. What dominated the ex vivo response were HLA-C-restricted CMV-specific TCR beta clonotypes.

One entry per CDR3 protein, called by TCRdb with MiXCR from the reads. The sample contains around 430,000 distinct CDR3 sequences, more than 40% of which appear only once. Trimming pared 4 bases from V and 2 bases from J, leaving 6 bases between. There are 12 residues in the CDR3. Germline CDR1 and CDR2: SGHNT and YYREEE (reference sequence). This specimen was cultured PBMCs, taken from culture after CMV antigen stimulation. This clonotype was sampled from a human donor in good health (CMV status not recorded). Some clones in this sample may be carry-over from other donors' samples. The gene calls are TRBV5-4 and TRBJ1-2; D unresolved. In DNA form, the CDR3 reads TGTGCCAGCAGCCAGGAAAACTATGGCTACACCTTC. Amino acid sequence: CASSQENYGYTF.